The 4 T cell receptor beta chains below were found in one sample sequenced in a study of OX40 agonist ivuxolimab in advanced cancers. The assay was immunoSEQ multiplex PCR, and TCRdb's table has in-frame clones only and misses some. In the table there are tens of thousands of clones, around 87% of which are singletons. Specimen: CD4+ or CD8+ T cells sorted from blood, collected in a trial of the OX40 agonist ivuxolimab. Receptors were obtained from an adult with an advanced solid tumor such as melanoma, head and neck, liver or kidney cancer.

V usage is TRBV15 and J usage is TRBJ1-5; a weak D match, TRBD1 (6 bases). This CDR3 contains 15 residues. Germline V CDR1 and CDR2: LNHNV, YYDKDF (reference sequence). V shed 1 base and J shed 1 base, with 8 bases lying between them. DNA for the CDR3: TGTGCCACCAGCAGAGCGGGGGCAAGCAATCAGCCCCAGCATTTT. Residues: CATSRAGASNQPQHF.

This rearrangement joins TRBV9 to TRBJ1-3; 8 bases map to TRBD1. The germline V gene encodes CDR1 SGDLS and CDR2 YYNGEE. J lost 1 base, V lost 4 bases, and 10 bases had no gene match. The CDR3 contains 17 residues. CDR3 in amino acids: CASSFPITGGSGNTIYF. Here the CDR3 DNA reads TGTGCCAGCAGCTTTCCAATTACAGGGGGATCTGGAAACACCATATATTTT.

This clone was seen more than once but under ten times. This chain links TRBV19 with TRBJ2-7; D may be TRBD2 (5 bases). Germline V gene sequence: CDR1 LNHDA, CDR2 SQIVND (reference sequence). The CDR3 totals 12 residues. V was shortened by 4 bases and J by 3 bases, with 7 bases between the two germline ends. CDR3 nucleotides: TGTGCCAGTAGTAGGACTCGCTACGAGCAGTACTTC. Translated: CASSRTRYEQYF.

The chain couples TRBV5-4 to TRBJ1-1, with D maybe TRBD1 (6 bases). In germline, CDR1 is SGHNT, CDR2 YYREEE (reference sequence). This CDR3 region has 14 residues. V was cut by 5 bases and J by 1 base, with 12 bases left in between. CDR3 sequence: CASRLGGGNTEAFF. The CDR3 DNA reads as TGTGCCAGCAGACTGGGAGGGGGGAACACTGAAGCTTTCTTT.